Below, 12 T cell receptor beta chains from the same sample are listed, as sequenced in a study of T cell clones after liver transplantation. The assay was immunoSEQ multiplex PCR, and TCRdb's table has in-frame clones only and misses some. This table has about 75,000 clones, 84% appearing once. Specimen: CD4+ T cells from blood, collected around 48 months after liver transplant. Receptors were obtained from a human patient who received a liver transplant. Some T cells here may be from the graft donor.

The genes are TRBV7-2 and TRBJ2-7; 10 nucleotides line up with TRBD1. CDR3 length equals 15 residues. Germline CDR1 is SGHTA and CDR2 is FQGNSA. Trimming at V came to 5 bases and at J to 6 bases, leaving 10 bases not matched to a gene. This CDR3 reads CASSQTGTGVGEQYF. The CDR3, as DNA: TGTGCCAGCAGCCAAACCGGGACAGGGGTTGGCGAGCAGTACTTC.

CDR3 amino acids: CASSLFGLADGGELFF. As DNA, the CDR3 is TGTGCCAGCTCGCTCTTCGGACTAGCGGACGGCGGGGAGCTGTTTTTT. The V gene is TRBV4-2, the J gene TRBJ2-2, with 10 bases fitting TRBD2. V lost 8 bases, J lost 7 bases, and 13 bases stayed unmatched. There are 16 residues in the CDR3. The germline gives CDR1 LGHNA, CDR2 YNFKEQ.

This clone turned up a few times. The chain has TRBV27 and TRBJ2-1; perhaps D is TRBD1 or TRBD2 (5 bases each). Germline V CDR1 and CDR2: MNHEY, SMNVEV (reference sequence). V lost 2 bases to trimming and J lost 5 bases, with 13 bases between them. The CDR3 spans 15 residues. CDR3 DNA: TGTGCCAGCAGTTTACTTTCAGGGACCGACAATGAGCAGTTCTTC. Amino acid sequence: CASSLLSGTDNEQFF.

This sequence joins TRBV19 and TRBJ2-1; 9 bases agree with TRBD2. Germline CDR1 reads LNHDA; CDR2 reads SQIVND (reference sequence). This CDR3 has 16 amino acids. V dropped 2 bases and J dropped 5; count of bases not matched to a gene: 7. CDR3 amino acids: CASSIFASGVNNEQFF. CDR3 in DNA: TGTGCCAGTAGTATATTCGCTAGCGGGGTTAACAATGAGCAGTTCTTC. The variable domain in full, completed from reference TRBV19 and TRBJ2-1, reads DGGITQSPKYLFRKEGQNVTLSCEQNLNHDAMYWYRQDPGQGLRLIYYSQIVNDFQKGDIAEGYSVSREKKESFPLTVTSAQKNPTAFYLCASSIFASGVNNEQFFGPGTRLTVL.

The chain has TRBV4-2 and TRBJ1-2; no clear D gene. The CDR3 length is 16 residues. CDR1 is LGHNA and CDR2 is YNFKEQ in the germline V gene. V was shortened by 0 bases and J by 2 bases, with 13 bases between the two germline ends. For the CDR3, the DNA is TGTGCCAGCAGCCAAGAGTACGACCCTGGAAACTATGGCTACACCTTC. Translation gives CASSQEYDPGNYGYTF.

A remark on this clone: The sample carries other DNA sequences with the same CDR3. The chain couples TRBV7-9 to TRBJ2-3, with D tentatively TRBD1 (5 bases). Germline V CDR1 and CDR2: SEHNR, FQNEAQ (reference sequence). The CDR3 length is 13 residues. V was cut by 5 bases and J by 4 bases, with 10 bases left in between. CDR3 DNA: TGTGCCAGCAGCCCGAAGGGGCCAGATACGCAGTATTTT. Amino acids: CASSPKGPDTQYF. Full variable domain (missing parts from reference TRBV7-9 and TRBJ2-3): DTGVSQNPRHKITKRGQNVTFRCDPISEHNRLYWYRQTLGQGPEFLTYFQNEAQLEKSRLLSDRFSAERPKGSFSTLEIQRTEQGDSAMYLCASSPKGPDTQYFGPGTRLTVL.

The rearrangement uses TRBV2 and TRBJ2-3, with a weak D call TRBD1 (7 bases). This CDR3 comprises 14 residues. From germline, CDR1 is SNHLY and CDR2 FYNNEI. Deletions cut 6 bases from V and 0 bases from J, with 10 bases between. The CDR3 sequence is CASRTGTSTDTQYF. CDR3 DNA: TGTGCCAGCAGGACAGGGACTAGCACAGATACGCAGTATTTT.

The chain couples TRBV18 to TRBJ1-3; the D is unclear. CDR3 length equals 16 residues. Trimming removed 4 bases from V and 0 bases from J, with 13 bases in between. CDR1 is KGHSH, CDR2 LQKENI, per germline. CDR3 bases: TGTGCCAGCTCACAGAACTTAAATCCCTCTGGAAACACCATATATTTT. It translates to CASSQNLNPSGNTIYF.

CDR3 loop: CASSSGTQHSPLHF. The CDR3 DNA reads TGTGCCAGCAGCTCCGGGACCCAACACTCACCCCTCCACTTT. This chain links TRBV5-4 with TRBJ1-6, with D possibly TRBD1 on 5 matching bases. Trimming cost V 3 bases and J 10 bases, with 14 bases left between them. The CDR3 totals 14 residues. Germline V gives CDR1 SGHNT, CDR2 YYREEE (reference sequence). Variable domain in full (rest from reference TRBV5-4 and TRBJ1-6): ETGVTQSPTHLIKTRGQQVTLRCSSQSGHNTVSWYQQALGQGPQFIFQYYREEENGRGNFPPRFSGLQFPNYSSELNVNALELDDSALYLCASSSGTQHSPLHFGNGTRLTVT.

The chain recombines TRBV5-4 with TRBJ2-1, with 7 bases lining up with TRBD2. The germline V gene has CDR1 SGHNT and CDR2 YYREEE (reference sequence). The CDR3 loop spans 16 amino acids. Trimming took 4 bases from V and 7 from J; bases not matched to a gene: 14. The chain's CDR3 is CASSTLRSGTANEQFF. CDR3 coding DNA: TGTGCCAGCAGCACCCTTCGGAGCGGGACCGCAAATGAGCAGTTCTTC.

V gene TRBV28 combines with J gene TRBJ2-7, with TRBD2 matching 11 bases. This CDR3 has 15 residues. V gave up 7 bases and J gave up 0 bases; unmatched junction bases: 5. Germline V lookup: CDR1 MDHEN, CDR2 SYDVKM. The CDR3: CASTYGTSGSYEQYF. The DNA for the CDR3 is TGTGCCAGCACCTACGGGACTAGCGGCTCCTACGAGCAGTACTTC. The full variable domain, in which reference TRBV28 and TRBJ2-7 provide the parts outside the CDR3, is DVKVTQSSRYLVKRTGEKVFLECVQDMDHENMFWYRQDPGLGLRLIYFSYDVKMKEKGDIPEGYSVSREKKERFSLILESASTNQTSMYLCASTYGTSGSYEQYFGPGTRLTVT.

In DNA form, the CDR3 reads TGTGCCAGCAGCTCCCGGACTAGCGGGGAAACAGATACGCAGTATTTT. This translates into CASSSRTSGETDTQYF. The chain carries TRBV7-2 and TRBJ2-3; 12 bases map to TRBD2. The germline V gene encodes CDR1 SGHTA and CDR2 FQGNSA. The CDR3 is 16 amino acids. The junction had 5 bases not matched to a gene; V was cut back by 4 bases and J by 3 bases.